The 21 T cell receptor beta chains given below trace back to one sample, sequenced in a study of blood T cell repertoires in COVID-19. Profiled with immunoSEQ multiplex PCR; TCRdb holds only in-frame clones, not every one. The data show 250,000 or so clones, around 86% seen once. Source material: peripheral blood. These receptors were obtained from a woman in her fifties or sixties with COVID-19, enrolled during active disease.

This chain joins TRBV5-5 and TRBJ2-5; a weak D match, TRBD2 (5 bases). Germline CDR1 SGHKS, CDR2 YYEKEE (reference sequence). The CDR3 is 15 residues long. Trimming left V 1 base short and J 5 bases short, with 15 bases between. The CDR3, as DNA: TGTGCCAGCAGCTTGAGGGCGGGTCCGGATGAGACCCAGTACTTC. It encodes CASSLRAGPDETQYF.

The chain recombines TRBV7-6 with TRBJ1-1; 8 bases align to TRBD1. Per germline, CDR1 SGHVS and CDR2 FNYEAQ. V lost 5 bases and J lost 10; bases outside the gene matches: 18. The CDR3 totals 16 residues. The CDR3 sequence: CASSGDPRGPGVGAFF. CDR3 DNA sequence: TGTGCCAGCAGCGGGGATCCCAGGGGGCCAGGGGTAGGAGCTTTCTTT.

The rearrangement joins TRBV11-2 to TRBJ2-7, with D possibly being TRBD2 (5 bases). V gave up 5 bases and J gave up 2 bases, with 16 bases separating them. The CDR3 runs 15 residues. Germline V lookup: CDR1 SGHAT, CDR2 FQNNGV. The CDR3 coding sequence is TGTGCCAGCAGCCGACTGTCCGGGGAGACCTACGAGCAGTACTTC. It yields the protein CASSRLSGETYEQYF.

The V gene is TRBV11-3, the J gene TRBJ2-5, with 15 bases fitting TRBD2. V shed 5 bases, J shed 2 bases, and the junction held 3 bases outside the gene matches. The CDR3 runs 16 residues. CDR1 and CDR2 from the germline V gene are SGHNT and YENEEA. DNA for the CDR3: TGTGCCAGCAGCACGGGGACTAGCGGGAGGCAAGAGACCCAGTACTTC. Translation: CASSTGTSGRQETQYF.

The chain couples TRBV19 to TRBJ1-2, with 9 bases identical to TRBD1. This CDR3 contains 17 residues. V was clipped by 3 bases and J by 0 bases; unmatched bases: 8. Germline CDR1 and CDR2: LNHDA and SQIVND (reference sequence). The DNA for the CDR3 is TGTGCCAGTAGTATGCGGGACAGGGTCTTTCCTAACTATGGCTACACCTTC. Translating it yields CASSMRDRVFPNYGYTF.

This clone was found once. The gene calls are TRBV28 and TRBJ1-1, with 11 bases identical to TRBD1. Germline V gene sequence: CDR1 MDHEN, CDR2 SYDVKM. The junction had 4 bases not matched to a gene; V was cut back by 5 bases and J by 5 bases. This CDR3 region has 14 residues. CDR3 loop: CASSPGTGGTEAFF. CDR3 sequence (DNA): TGTGCCAGCAGTCCGGGGACAGGGGGAACTGAAGCTTTCTTT.

The chain combines TRBV15 with TRBJ2-7; possible D gene TRBD1, 6 bases. The CDR3 consists of 16 residues. The ends were cut back, 1 base at V and 1 base at J, with 14 bases in the middle. The germline V gene encodes CDR1 LNHNV and CDR2 YYDKDF (reference sequence). The CDR3 is CATSRVFTGRSYEQYF. The CDR3 nucleotides are TGTGCCACCAGCAGAGTTTTTACAGGGAGATCCTACGAGCAGTACTTC.

J is TRBJ2-5 and V is TRBV27; 14 nucleotides align to TRBD2. Looked up from germline, CDR1 is MNHEY and CDR2 is SMNVEV (reference sequence). J gave up 4 bases and V 4 bases, and 20 bases lay outside the gene matches. This CDR3 has 21 amino acids. The CDR3 here is CASSSIPPTPGLAGARETQYF. CDR3 sequence (DNA): TGTGCCAGCAGTTCCATACCCCCTACACCGGGACTAGCGGGAGCTAGAGAGACCCAGTACTTC.

This chain connects TRBV5-4 to TRBJ2-1; 9 bases match TRBD2. Per the germline V gene, CDR1 is SGHNT and CDR2 is YYREEE (reference sequence). V shed 0 bases and J 8 bases; nucleotides not matched to a gene: 9. CDR3 length equals 16 residues. CDR3 in DNA: TGTGCCAGCAGCTTGGGGGGATTAGCGGGAGACTATGAGCAGTTCTTC. Protein product: CASSLGGLAGDYEQFF.

J is TRBJ2-2 and V is TRBV19; 7 bases match TRBD2. The CDR3 length is 16 residues. V dropped 5 bases and J dropped 6; count of bases not matched to a gene: 12. Germline CDR1 and CDR2: LNHDA and SQIVND (reference sequence). The CDR3 protein is CASSWAKGSGAGELFF. The CDR3 DNA reads TGTGCCAGTAGTTGGGCTAAAGGGAGCGGGGCCGGGGAGCTGTTTTTT.

With regard to this clone: One junction end disagrees with the germline gene, perhaps due to a read error. This chain uses TRBV7-9 with TRBJ2-1; tentative D call: TRBD2 (6 bases). This CDR3 has 13 amino acids. Germline CDR1 SEHNR, CDR2 FQNEAQ (reference sequence). The CDR3 bases are TGTGCCAGCAGCCCCCGGGGGTTTGGCGGCCGGGTCTTC. This sequence encodes CASSPRGFGGRVF.

CDR3 in amino acids: CASSYVLAGVVTGELFF. The CDR3 region has the DNA TGTGCCAGCAGTTACGTACTAGCGGGAGTAGTCACCGGGGAGCTGTTTTTT. The V gene is TRBV6-2 or TRBV6-3, the J gene TRBJ2-2; 11 positions match TRBD2. After removal of 2 bases from V and 4 bases from J, the junction contained 6 bases not matched to a gene. Looked up from germline, CDR1 is MNHEY and CDR2 is SVGEGT. CDR3 length: 17 amino acids.

This clone has more than one count but fewer than ten. The chain is built from TRBV28 and TRBJ2-5, with 7 bases identical to TRBD2. The junction had 8 bases not matched to a gene; V was cut back by 3 bases and J by 7 bases. CDR3 length: 14 amino acids. The germline V gene has CDR1 MDHEN and CDR2 SYDVKM. DNA for the CDR3: TGTGCCAGCAGTTTCCCGGAGGGGAGGGGGACCCAGTACTTC. This sequence encodes CASSFPEGRGTQYF.

CDR3 amino acids: CASRGGVNTQYF. The CDR3 coding sequence is TGTGCCAGCAGGGGGGGAGTGAATACGCAGTATTTT. The chain has TRBV6-5 and TRBJ2-3, with D possibly TRBD2 on 6 matching bases. CDR3 length: 12 residues. CDR1 and CDR2 from the germline V gene are MNHEY and SVGAGI. V lost 6 bases to trimming and J lost 7 bases, with 11 bases between them.

The chain links TRBV21-1 to TRBJ2-3; the table's D call of TRBD2 was not tested on the DNA. TRBV21-1 is classified as a pseudogene. The CDR3 spans 21 residues. CDR3 coding DNA: TGTGCCAGCGGGCTGCCGGGACAGTACTTCCTAGCGGGATCACTCACAGATACGCAGTATTTT. Its translation: CASGLPGQYFLAGSLTDTQYF.

Remarks on this clone: At the DNA level, this CDR3 is encoded by other sequences in the same sample as well. V usage is TRBV6-2 or TRBV6-3 and J usage is TRBJ2-1, with 8 positions matching TRBD1. The ends lost 2 bases at V and 12 bases at J; junction bases unmatched: 3. CDR1 is MNHEY, CDR2 SVGEGT, per germline. CDR3 length: 12 amino acids. CDR3 region: CASSYGQGGQFF. The CDR3, as DNA: TGTGCCAGCAGTTACGGACAGGGAGGGCAGTTCTTC.

This clone appeared a few times. V usage is TRBV9 and J usage is TRBJ1-5, with TRBD1 matching 8 bases. Germline loops: CDR1 SGDLS, CDR2 YYNGEE. V was clipped by 0 bases and J by 6 bases; unmatched bases: 2. There are 14 residues in the CDR3. The CDR3 reads CASSVARGRQPQHF. The CDR3 region has the DNA TGTGCCAGCAGCGTAGCCAGGGGGCGTCAGCCCCAGCATTTT.

This chain joins TRBV28 and TRBJ2-7, with TRBD1 matching 7 bases. The CDR3 covers 14 residues. V shed 2 bases, J shed 7 bases, and the junction held 8 bases outside the gene matches. In germline, CDR1 is MDHEN, CDR2 SYDVKM. CDR3 residues: CASSLPTMTGEQYF. The CDR3 DNA follows: TGTGCCAGCAGTTTACCGACGATGACAGGGGAGCAGTACTTC.

This chain uses TRBV28 with TRBJ1-1; the D gene is possibly TRBD1 (6 bases). The CDR3 consists of 11 residues. CDR1 MDHEN and CDR2 SYDVKM come from the germline V gene. The V end was cut by 3 bases, the J end by 8 bases, with 7 bases between. The CDR3 region is CASSFTGEAFF. The CDR3 nucleotides are TGTGCCAGCAGTTTCACAGGGGAAGCTTTCTTT.

The J gene is TRBJ2-2, the V gene TRBV4-1; D perhaps matches TRBD2 (6 bases). Germline-derived CDR1 and CDR2 are MGHRA and YSYEKL. Trimming left V 3 bases short and J 6 bases short, with 14 bases between. The CDR3 totals 15 residues. CDR3 amino acids: CASSHAGTGSGELFF. The CDR3 coding sequence is TGCGCCAGCAGCCATGCGGGGACGGGATCCGGGGAGCTGTTTTTT.

CDR3: CASSYQGPHNQPQHF. The DNA of the CDR3 is TGTGCCAGCAGTTACCAGGGGCCGCACAATCAGCCCCAGCATTTT. The gene calls are TRBV28 and TRBJ1-5; D might be TRBD1 (6 bases). The CDR3 loop spans 15 amino acids. With 4 bases removed from V and 3 bases from J, the gap between germline ends came to 13 bases. Germline CDR1 and CDR2: MDHEN and SYDVKM.